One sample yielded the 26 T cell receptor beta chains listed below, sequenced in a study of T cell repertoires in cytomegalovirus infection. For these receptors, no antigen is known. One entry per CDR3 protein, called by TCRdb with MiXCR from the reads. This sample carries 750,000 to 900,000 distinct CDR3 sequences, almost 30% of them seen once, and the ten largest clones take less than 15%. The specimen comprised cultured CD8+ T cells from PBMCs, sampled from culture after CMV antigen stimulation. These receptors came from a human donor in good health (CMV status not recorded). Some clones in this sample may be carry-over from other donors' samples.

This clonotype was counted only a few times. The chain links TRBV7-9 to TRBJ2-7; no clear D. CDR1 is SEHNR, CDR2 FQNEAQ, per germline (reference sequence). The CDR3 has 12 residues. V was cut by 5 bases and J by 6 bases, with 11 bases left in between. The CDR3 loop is CASSISHAEQYF. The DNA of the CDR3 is TGTGCCAGCAGCATTAGTCACGCCGAGCAGTACTTC.

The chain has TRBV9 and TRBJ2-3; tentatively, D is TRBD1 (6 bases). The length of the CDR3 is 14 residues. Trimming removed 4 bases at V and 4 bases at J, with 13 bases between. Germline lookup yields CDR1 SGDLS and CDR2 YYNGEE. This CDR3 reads CASSLRTVADTQYF. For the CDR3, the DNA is TGTGCCAGCAGCTTACGGACAGTCGCAGATACGCAGTATTTT.

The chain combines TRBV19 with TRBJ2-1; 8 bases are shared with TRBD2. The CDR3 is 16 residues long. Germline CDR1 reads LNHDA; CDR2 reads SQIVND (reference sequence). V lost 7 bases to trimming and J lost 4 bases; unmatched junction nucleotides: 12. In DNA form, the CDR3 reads TGTGCCAGTATCACAAGGGGCGGGGGGCCGTACAATGAGCAGTTCTTC. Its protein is CASITRGGGPYNEQFF.

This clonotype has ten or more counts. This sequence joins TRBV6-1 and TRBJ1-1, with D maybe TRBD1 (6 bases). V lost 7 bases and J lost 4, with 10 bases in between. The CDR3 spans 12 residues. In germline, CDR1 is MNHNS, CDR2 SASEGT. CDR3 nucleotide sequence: TGTGCCAGCACCGAGGGGGGCACTGAAGCTTTCTTT. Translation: CASTEGGTEAFF.

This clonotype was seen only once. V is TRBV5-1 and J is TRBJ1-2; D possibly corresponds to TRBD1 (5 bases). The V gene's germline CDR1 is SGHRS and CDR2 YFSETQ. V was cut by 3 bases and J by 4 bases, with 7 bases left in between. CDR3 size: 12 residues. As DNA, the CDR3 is TGCGCCAGCAGCTGGGACGGCTATGGCTACACCTTC. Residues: CASSWDGYGYTF.

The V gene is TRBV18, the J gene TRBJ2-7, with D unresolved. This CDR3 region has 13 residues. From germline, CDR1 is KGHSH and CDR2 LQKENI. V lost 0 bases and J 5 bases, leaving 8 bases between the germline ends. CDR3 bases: TGTGCCAGCTCACCACCGGCAGGAGACGAGCAGTACTTC. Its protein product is CASSPPAGDEQYF.

The chain's CDR3 is CASSTAGTANYGYTF. The CDR3 DNA reads as TGTGCCAGCAGCACAGCCGGGACAGCAAACTATGGCTACACCTTC. V usage is TRBV7-6 and J usage is TRBJ1-2, with 7 bases identical to TRBD1. The CDR3 is made up of 15 amino acids. In germline, CDR1 is SGHVS, CDR2 FNYEAQ. Trimming at V came to 5 bases and at J to 2 bases, leaving 8 bases not matched to a gene.

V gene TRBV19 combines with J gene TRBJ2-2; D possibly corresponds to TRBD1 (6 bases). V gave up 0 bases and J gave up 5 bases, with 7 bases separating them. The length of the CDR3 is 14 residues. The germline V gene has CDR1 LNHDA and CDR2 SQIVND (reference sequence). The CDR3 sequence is CASSIEQGTGELFF. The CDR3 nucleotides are TGTGCCAGTAGTATAGAACAGGGAACCGGGGAGCTGTTTTTT. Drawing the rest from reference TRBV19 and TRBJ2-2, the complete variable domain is DGGITQSPKYLFRKEGQNVTLSCEQNLNHDAMYWYRQDPGQGLRLIYYSQIVNDFQKGDIAEGYSVSREKKESFPLTVTSAQKNPTAFYLCASSIEQGTGELFFGEGSRLTVL.

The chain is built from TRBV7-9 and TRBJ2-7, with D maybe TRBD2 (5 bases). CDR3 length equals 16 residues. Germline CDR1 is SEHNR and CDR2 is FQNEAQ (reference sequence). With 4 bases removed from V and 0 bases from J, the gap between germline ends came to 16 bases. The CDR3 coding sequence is TGTGCCAGCAGCTCCCCGGGCGGGCCCCTCTCCTACGAGCAGTACTTC. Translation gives CASSSPGGPLSYEQYF. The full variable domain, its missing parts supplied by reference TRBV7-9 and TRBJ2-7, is DTGVSQNPRHKITKRGQNVTFRCDPISEHNRLYWYRQTLGQGPEFLTYFQNEAQLEKSRLLSDRFSAERPKGSFSTLEIQRTEQGDSAMYLCASSSPGGPLSYEQYFGPGTRLTVT.

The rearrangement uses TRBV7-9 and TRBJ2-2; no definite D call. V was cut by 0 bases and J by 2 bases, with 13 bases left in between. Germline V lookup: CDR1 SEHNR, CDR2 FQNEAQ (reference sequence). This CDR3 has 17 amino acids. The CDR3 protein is CASSLAGLTPNTGELFF. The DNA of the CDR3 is TGTGCCAGCAGCTTAGCTGGCCTGACCCCCAACACCGGGGAGCTGTTTTTT.

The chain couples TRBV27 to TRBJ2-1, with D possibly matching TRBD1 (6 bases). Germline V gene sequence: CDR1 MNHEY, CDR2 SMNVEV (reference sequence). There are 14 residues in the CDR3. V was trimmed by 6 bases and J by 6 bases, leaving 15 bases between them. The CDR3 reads CASRSGTRSNEQFF. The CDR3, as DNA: TGTGCCAGCAGGTCCGGGACAAGGTCCAATGAGCAGTTCTTC.

CDR3: CATSRDLGDGWALHF. The CDR3 DNA follows: TGTGCCACCAGCAGAGATCTTGGCGATGGCTGGGCCCTCCACTTT. V is TRBV15 and J is TRBJ1-6; no clear D. The germline V gene encodes CDR1 LNHNV and CDR2 YYDKDF (reference sequence). The CDR3 sequence is 15 residues long. The ends were cut back, 0 bases at V and 14 bases at J, with 17 bases in the middle.

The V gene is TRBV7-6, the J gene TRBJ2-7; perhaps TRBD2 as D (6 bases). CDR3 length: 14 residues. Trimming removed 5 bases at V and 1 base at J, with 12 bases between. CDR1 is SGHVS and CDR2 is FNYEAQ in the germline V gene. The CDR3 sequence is CASSLSGLSYEQYV. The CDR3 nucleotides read TGTGCCAGCAGCCTCTCGGGACTGTCCTACGAGCAGTACGTC.

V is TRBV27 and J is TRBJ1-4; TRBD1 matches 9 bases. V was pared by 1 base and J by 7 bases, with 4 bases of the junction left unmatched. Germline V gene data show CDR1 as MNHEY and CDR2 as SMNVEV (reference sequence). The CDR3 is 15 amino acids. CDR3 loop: CASSLWTGDGEKLFF. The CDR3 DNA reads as TGTGCCAGCAGTTTATGGACAGGGGACGGTGAAAAACTGTTTTTT.

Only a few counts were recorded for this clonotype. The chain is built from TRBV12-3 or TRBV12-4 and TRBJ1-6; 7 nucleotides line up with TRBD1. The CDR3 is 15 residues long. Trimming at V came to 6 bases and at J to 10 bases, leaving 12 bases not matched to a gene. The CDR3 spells CASSSPTGLDSPLHF. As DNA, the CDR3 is TGTGCCAGCAGCTCTCCGACAGGGCTGGACTCACCCCTCCACTTT.

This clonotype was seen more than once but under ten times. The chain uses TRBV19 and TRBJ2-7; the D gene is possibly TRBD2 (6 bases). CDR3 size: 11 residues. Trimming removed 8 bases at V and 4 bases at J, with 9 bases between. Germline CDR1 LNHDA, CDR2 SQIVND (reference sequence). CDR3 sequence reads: CASAEGYEQYF. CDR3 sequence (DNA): TGTGCCAGTGCGGAGGGGTACGAGCAGTACTTC.

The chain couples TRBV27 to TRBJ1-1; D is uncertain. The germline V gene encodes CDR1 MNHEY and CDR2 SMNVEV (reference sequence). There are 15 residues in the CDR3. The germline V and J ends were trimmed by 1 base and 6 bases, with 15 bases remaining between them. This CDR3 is CASSLLISPGAEAFF. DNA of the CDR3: TGTGCCAGCAGTTTATTGATCAGTCCGGGTGCTGAAGCTTTCTTT.

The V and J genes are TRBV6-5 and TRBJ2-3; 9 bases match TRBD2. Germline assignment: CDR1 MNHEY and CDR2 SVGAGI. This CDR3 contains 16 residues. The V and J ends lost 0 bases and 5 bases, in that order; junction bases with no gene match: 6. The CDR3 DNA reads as TGTGCCAGCAGTTACTCTGGCGGGGGGGCGGTAGATACGCAGTATTTT. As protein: CASSYSGGGAVDTQYF.

CDR3: CASSSSRGETQYF. The CDR3 DNA is TGTGCCAGCAGCTCCTCCCGGGGTGAGACCCAGTACTTC. V gene TRBV5-5 combines with J gene TRBJ2-5; the D gene is possibly TRBD2 (5 bases). Looked up from germline, CDR1 is SGHKS and CDR2 is YYEKEE (reference sequence). CDR3 length: 13 residues. Trimming left V 3 bases short and J 5 bases short, with 11 bases between.

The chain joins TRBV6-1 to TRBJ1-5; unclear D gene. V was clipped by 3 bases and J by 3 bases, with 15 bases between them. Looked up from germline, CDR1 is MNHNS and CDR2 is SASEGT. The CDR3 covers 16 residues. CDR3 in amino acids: CASSERAQDYNQPQHF. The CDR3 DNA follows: TGTGCCAGCAGTGAGCGGGCCCAGGACTACAATCAGCCCCAGCATTTT.

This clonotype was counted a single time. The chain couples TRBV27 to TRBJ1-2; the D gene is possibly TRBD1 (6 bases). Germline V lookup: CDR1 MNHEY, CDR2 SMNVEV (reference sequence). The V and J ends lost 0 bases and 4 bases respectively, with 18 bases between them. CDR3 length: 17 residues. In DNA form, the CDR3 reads TGTGCCAGCAGTTTATCGGACACAGGGAGGGGGTCCTATGGCTACACCTTC. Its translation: CASSLSDTGRGSYGYTF.

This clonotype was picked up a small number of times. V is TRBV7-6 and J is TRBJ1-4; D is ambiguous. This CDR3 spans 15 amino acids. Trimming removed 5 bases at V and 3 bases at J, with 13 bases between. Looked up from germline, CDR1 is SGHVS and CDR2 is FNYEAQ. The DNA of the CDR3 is TGTGCCAGCAGCCATACCGACGGATCTAATGAAAAACTGTTTTTT. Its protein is CASSHTDGSNEKLFF.

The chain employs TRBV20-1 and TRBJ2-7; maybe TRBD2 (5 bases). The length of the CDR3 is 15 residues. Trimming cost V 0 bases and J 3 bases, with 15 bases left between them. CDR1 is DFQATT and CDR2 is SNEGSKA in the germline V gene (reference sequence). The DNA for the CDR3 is TGCAGTGCTAGAGATAGCGAGACTCCGAGCTACGAGCAGTACTTC. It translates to CSARDSETPSYEQYF.

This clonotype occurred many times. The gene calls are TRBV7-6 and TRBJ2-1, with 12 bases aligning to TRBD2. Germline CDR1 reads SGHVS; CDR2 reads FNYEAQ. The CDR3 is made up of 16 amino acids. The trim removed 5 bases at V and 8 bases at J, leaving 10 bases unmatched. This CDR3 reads CASSNRTSGVRDEQFF. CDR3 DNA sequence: TGTGCCAGCAGCAACAGGACTAGCGGGGTTAGGGATGAGCAGTTCTTC.

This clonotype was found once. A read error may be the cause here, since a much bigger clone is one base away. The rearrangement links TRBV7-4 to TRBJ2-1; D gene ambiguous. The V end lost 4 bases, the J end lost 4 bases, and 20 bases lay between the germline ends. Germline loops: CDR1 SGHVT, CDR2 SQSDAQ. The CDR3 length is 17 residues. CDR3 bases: TGTGCCAGCAGCTATCGACTTACCCCCCCGGAGTACAATGAGCAGTTCTTC. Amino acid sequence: CASSYRLTPPEYNEQFF.

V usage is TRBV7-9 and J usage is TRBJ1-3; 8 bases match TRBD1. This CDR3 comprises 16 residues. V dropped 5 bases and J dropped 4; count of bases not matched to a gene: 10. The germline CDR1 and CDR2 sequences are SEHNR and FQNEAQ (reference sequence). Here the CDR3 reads CASSNTGGADGNTIYF. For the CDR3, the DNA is TGTGCCAGCAGCAACACAGGGGGAGCTGACGGAAACACCATATATTTT. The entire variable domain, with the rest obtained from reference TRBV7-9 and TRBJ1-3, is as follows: DTGVSQNPRHKITKRGQNVTFRCDPISEHNRLYWYRQTLGQGPEFLTYFQNEAQLEKSRLLSDRFSAERPKGSFSTLEIQRTEQGDSAMYLCASSNTGGADGNTIYFGEGSWLTVV.